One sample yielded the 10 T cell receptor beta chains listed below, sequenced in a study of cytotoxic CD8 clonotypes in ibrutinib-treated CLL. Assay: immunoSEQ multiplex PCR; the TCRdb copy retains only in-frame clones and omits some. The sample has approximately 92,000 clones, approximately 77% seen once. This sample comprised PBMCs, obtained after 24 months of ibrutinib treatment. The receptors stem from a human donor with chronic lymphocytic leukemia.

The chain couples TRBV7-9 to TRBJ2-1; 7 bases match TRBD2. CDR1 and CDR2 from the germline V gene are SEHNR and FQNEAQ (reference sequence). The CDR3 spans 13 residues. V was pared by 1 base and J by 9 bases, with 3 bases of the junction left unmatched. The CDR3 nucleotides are TGTGCCAGCAGCTTAGGACTAGCTTCTGAGCAGTTCTTC. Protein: CASSLGLASEQFF.

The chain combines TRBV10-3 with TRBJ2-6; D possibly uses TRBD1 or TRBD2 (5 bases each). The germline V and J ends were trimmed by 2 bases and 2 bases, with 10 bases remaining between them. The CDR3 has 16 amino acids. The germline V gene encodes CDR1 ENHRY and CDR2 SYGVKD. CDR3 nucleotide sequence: TGTGCCATCAGTGAGCGGGGCTTCCCTGGGGCCAACGTCCTGACTTTC. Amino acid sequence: CAISERGFPGANVLTF.

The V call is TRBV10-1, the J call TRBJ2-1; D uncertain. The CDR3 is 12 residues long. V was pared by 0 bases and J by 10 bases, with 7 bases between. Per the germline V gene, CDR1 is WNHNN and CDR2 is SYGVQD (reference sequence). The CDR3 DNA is TGCGCCAGCAGTGAGTCAGGAAGAGAGCAGTTCTTC. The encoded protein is CASSESGREQFF.

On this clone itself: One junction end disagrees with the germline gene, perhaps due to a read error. CDR3 DNA: TGTGCCACCAGCGGGGCTAGCGGAAACAAGGAGCAGTTCTTC. As protein: CATSGASGNKEQFF. The chain carries TRBV15 and TRBJ2-1; 7 bases line up with TRBD2. Germline values: CDR1 LNHNV, CDR2 YYDKDF (reference sequence). The CDR3 spans 14 residues.

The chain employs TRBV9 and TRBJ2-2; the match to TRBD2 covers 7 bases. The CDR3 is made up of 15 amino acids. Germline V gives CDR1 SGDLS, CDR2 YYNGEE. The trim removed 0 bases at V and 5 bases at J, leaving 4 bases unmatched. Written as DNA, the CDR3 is TGTGCCAGCAGCGTAGGATCCGGGGGGACCGGGGAGCTGTTTTTT. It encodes CASSVGSGGTGELFF.

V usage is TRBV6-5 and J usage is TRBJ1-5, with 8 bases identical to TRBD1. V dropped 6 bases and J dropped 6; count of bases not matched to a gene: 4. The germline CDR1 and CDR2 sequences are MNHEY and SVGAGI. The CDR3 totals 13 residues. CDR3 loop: CASRSGGSQPQHF. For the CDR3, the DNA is TGTGCCAGCAGATCAGGGGGCAGTCAGCCCCAGCATTTT.

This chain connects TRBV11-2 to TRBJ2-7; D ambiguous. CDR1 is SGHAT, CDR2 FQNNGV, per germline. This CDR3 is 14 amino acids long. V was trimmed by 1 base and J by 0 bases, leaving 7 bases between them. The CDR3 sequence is CASSLGGSSYEQYF. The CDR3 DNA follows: TGTGCCAGCAGCTTAGGCGGTAGCTCCTACGAGCAGTACTTC. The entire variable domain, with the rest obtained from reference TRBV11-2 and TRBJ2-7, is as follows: EAGVAQSPRYKIIEKRQSVAFWCNPISGHATLYWYQQILGQGPKLLIQFQNNGVVDDSQLPKDRFSAERLKGVDSTLKIQPAKLEDSAVYLCASSLGGSSYEQYFGPGTRLTVT.

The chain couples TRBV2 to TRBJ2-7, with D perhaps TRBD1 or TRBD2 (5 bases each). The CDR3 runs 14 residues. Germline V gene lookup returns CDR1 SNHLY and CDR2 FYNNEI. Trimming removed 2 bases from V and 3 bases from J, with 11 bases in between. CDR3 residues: CASSERDGYYEQYF. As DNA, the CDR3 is TGTGCCAGCAGTGAAAGGGACGGATACTACGAGCAGTACTTC.

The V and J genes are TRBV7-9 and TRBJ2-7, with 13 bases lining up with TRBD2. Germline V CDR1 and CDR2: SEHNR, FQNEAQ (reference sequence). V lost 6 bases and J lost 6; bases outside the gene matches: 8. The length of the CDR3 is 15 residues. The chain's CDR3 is CASSQGLAGVPEQYF. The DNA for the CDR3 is TGTGCCAGCAGTCAAGGACTAGCGGGAGTACCCGAGCAGTACTTC.

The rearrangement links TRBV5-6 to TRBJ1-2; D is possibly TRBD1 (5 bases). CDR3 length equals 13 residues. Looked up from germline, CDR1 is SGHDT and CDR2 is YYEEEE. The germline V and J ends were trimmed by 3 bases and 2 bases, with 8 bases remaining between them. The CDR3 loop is CASSWDGNYGYTF. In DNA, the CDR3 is TGTGCCAGCAGCTGGGACGGGAACTATGGCTACACCTTC.